This T cell receptor beta chain was retrieved from a study of blood T cells in healthy people across ages. Study-wide results and limits: Because sorting was not performed, PBMCs prevented conclusive naive versus antigen-experienced comparison. Greater diversity and more naive CD4+ cells were seen in long-lived donors than in aged donors.

This CDR3 spans 14 amino acids. V was shortened by 5 bases and J by 0 bases, with 8 bases between the two germline ends. In germline, CDR1 is SNHLY, CDR2 FYNNEI. Worth noting for this clonotype: Its antigen is not identified.

With a J-beta primer mix and a sample-barcoded 5' primer, a second PCR ran roughly 7 to 11 cycles. Every cDNA molecule bore a tag from a template-switch adaptor containing 12 random nucleotides. TCRdb processed the 5' RACE reads anew with MiXCR; each CDR3 protein has one entry. Of 550,000 to 800,000 distinct CDR3 sequences in the sample, roughly 20% were seen once. The material sequenced was blood. The source of this sequence is a man between 70 and 80 years old in good health. The chain uses TRBV2 and TRBJ2-4, with no clear D. The CDR3 DNA reads TGTGCCAGCAGTTCCGACGGAGCCAAAAACATTCAGTACTTC. Its translation: CASSSDGAKNIQYF. Full variable domain (remainder filled in from reference TRBV2 and TRBJ2-4): EPEVTQTPSHQVTQMGQEVILRCVPISNHLYFYWYRQILGQKVEFLVSFYNNEISEKSEIFDDQFSVERPDGSNFTLKIRSTKLEDSAMYFCASSSDGAKNIQYFGAGTRLSVL.